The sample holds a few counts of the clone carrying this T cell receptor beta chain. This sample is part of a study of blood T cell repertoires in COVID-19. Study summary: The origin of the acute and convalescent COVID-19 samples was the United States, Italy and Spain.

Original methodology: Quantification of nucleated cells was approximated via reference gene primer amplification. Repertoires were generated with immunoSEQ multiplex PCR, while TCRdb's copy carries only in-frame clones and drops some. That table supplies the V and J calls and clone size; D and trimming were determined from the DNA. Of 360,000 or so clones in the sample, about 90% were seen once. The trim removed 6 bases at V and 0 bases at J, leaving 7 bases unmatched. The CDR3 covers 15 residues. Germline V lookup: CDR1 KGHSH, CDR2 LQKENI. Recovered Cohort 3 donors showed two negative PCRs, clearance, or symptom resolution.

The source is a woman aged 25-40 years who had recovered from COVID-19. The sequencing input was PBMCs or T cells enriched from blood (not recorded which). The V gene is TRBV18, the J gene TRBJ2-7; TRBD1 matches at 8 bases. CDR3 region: CASSTGTGVSYEQYF. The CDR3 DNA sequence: TGTGCCAGCTCCACCGGGACAGGCGTCTCCTACGAGCAGTACTTC.